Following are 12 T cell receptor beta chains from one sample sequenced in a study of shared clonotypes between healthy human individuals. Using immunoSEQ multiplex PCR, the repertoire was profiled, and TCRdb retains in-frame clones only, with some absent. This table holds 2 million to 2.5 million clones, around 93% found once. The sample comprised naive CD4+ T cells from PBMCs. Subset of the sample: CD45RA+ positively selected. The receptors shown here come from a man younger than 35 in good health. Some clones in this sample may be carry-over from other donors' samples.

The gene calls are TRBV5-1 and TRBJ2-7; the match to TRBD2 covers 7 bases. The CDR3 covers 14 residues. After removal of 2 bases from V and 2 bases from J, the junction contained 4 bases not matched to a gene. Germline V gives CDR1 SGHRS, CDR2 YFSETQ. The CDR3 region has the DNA TGCGCCAGCAGCTTAGGACTAGTGGCCTACGAGCAGTACTTC. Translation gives CASSLGLVAYEQYF.

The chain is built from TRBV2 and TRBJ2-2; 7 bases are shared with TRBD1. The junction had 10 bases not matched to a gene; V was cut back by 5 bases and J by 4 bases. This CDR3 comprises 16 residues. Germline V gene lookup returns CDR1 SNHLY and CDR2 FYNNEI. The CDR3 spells CASSPRTGPTTGELFF. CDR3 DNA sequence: TGTGCCAGCAGTCCCAGGACAGGACCAACCACCGGGGAGCTGTTTTTT.

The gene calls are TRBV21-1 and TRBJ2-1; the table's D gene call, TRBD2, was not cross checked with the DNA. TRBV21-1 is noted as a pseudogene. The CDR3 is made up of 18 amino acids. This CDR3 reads CASSKARGGPALSDEQFF. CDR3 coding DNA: TGTGCCAGCAGCAAAGCGCGAGGCGGCCCGGCCCTGAGCGATGAGCAGTTCTTC.

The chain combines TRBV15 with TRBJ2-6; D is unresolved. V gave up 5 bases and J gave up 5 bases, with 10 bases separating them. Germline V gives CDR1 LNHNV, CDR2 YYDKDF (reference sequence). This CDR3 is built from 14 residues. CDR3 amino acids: CATSPTPRANVLTF. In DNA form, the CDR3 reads TGTGCCACCAGCCCCACTCCCAGGGCCAACGTCCTGACTTTC.

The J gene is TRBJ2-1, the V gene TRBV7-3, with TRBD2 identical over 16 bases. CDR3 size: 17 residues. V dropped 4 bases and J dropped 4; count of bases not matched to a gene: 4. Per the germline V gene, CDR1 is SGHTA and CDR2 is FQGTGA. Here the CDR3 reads CASSSPGLAGGYNEQFF. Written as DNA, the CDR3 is TGTGCCAGCAGCTCCCCGGGACTAGCGGGAGGGTACAATGAGCAGTTCTTC.

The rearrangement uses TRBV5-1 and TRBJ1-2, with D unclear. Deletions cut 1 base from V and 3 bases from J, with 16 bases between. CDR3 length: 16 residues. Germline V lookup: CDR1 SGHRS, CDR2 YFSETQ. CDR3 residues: CASSLSPVGRDYGYTF. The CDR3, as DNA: TGCGCCAGCAGCTTGTCCCCGGTCGGCAGAGACTATGGCTACACCTTC.

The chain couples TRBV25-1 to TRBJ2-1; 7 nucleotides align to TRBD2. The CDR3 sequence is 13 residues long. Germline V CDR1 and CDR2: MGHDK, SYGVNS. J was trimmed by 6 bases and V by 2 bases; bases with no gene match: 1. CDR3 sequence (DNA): TGTGCCAGCAGTGAAGGCGGGGGCAATGAGCAGTTCTTC. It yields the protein CASSEGGGNEQFF. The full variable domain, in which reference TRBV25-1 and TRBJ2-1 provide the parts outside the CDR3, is EADIYQTPRYLVIGTGKKITLECSQTMGHDKMYWYQQDPGMELHLIHYSYGVNSTEKGDLSSESTVSRIRTEHFPLTLESARPSHTSQYLCASSEGGGNEQFFGPGTRLTVL.

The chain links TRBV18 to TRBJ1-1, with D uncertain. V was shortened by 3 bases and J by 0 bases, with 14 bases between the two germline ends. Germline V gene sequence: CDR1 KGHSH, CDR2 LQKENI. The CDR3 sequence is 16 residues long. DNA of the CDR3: TGTGCCAGCTCACCGGCGAACAGCCTGATGAACACTGAAGCTTTCTTT. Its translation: CASSPANSLMNTEAFF.

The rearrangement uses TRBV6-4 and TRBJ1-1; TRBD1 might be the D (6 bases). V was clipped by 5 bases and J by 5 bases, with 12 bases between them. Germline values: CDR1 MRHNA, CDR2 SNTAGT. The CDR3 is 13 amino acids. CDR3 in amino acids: CASSPTGLTEAFF. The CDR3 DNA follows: TGTGCCAGCAGTCCCACAGGGTTGACTGAAGCTTTCTTT.

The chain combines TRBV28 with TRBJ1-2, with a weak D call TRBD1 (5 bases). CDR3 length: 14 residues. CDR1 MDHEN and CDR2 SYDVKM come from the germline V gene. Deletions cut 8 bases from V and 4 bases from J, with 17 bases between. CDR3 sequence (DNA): TGTGCCAGCCAAACACCCAGGGACTCCTATGGCTACACCTTC. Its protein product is CASQTPRDSYGYTF.

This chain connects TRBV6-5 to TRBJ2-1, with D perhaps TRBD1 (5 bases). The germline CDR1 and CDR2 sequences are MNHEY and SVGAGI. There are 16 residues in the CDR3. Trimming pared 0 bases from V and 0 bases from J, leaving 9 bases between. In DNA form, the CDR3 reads TGTGCCAGCAGTTACTCGGGGCTGGGCTCCTACAATGAGCAGTTCTTC. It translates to CASSYSGLGSYNEQFF.

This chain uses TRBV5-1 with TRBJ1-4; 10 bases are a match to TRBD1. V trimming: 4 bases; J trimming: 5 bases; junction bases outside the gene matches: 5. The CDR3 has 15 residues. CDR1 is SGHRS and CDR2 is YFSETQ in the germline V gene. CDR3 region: CASSMGQGRNEKLFF. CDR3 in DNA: TGCGCCAGCAGCATGGGACAGGGGCGGAATGAAAAACTGTTTTTT.